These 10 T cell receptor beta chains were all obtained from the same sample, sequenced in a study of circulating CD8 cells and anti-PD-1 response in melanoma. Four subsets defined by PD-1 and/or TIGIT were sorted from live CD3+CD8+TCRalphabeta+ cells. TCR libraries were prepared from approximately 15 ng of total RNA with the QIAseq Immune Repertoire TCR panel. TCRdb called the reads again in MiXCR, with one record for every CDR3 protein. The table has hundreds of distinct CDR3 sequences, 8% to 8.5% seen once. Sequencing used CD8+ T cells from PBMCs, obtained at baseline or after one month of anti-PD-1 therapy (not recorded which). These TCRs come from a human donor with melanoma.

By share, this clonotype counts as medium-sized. The CDR3: CASSIGQGQKAYEQYF. The CDR3 DNA follows: TGTGCCAGTAGTATCGGACAGGGGCAAAAGGCCTACGAGCAGTACTTC. This chain links TRBV19 with TRBJ2-7; 9 nucleotides agree with TRBD1. There are 16 residues in the CDR3. V was clipped by 3 bases and J by 2 bases; unmatched bases: 8. The germline V gene encodes CDR1 LNHDA and CDR2 SQIVND (reference sequence).

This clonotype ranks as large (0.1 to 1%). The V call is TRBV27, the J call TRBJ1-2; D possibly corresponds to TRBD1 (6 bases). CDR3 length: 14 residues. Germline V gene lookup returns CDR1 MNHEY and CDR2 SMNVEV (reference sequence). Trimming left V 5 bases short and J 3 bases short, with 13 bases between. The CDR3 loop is CASSGGQTYYGYTF. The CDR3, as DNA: TGTGCCAGCAGTGGCGGACAGACTTACTATGGCTACACCTTC.

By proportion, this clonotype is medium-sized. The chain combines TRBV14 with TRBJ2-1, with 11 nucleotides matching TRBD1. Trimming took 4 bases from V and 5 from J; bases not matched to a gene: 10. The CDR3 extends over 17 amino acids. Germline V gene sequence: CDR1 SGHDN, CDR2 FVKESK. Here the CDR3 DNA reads TGTGCCAGCAGCCTTCGGACAGGGGGCAAGAAAAACAATGAGCAGTTCTTC. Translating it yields CASSLRTGGKKNNEQFF.

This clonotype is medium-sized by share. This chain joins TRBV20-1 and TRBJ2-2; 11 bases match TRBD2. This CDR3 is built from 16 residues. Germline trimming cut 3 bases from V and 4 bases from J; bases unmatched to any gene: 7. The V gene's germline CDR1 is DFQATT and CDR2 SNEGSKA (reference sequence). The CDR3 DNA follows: TGCAGTGCTAGCCCTAGCGGGGGGCGGGTCACCGGGGAGCTGTTTTTT. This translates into CSASPSGGRVTGELFF.

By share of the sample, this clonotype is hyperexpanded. The CDR3 DNA reads TGTGCCAGCAGTTTGTCGGGGGCCTCGGGGCTCTACGAGCAGTACTTC. It translates to CASSLSGASGLYEQYF. This chain joins TRBV28 and TRBJ2-7; D may be TRBD1 or TRBD2 (6 bases each). Germline V gene sequence: CDR1 MDHEN, CDR2 SYDVKM. This CDR3 is built from 16 residues. V was pared by 3 bases and J by 3 bases, with 18 bases between.

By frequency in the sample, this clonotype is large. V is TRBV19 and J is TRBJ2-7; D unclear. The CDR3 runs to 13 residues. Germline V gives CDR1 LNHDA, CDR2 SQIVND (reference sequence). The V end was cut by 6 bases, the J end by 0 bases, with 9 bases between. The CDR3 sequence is CASSSPSSYEQYF. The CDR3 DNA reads TGTGCCAGTAGCTCACCGAGCTCCTACGAGCAGTACTTC.

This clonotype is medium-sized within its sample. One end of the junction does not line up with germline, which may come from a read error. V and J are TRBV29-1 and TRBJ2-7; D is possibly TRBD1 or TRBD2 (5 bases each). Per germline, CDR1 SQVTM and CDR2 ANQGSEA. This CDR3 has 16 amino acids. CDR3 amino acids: CSAEGRDPLGAYEQYF. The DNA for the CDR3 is TGCAGCGCTGAAGGTCGGGACCCCTTAGGGGCCTACGAGCAGTACTTC.

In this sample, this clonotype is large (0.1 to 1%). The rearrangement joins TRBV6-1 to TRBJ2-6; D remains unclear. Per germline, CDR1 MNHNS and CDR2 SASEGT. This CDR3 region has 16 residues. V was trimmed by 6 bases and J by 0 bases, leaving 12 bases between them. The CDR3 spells CASRSGVSSGANVLTF. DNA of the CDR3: TGTGCCAGCAGGTCAGGCGTAAGCTCTGGGGCCAACGTCCTGACTTTC.

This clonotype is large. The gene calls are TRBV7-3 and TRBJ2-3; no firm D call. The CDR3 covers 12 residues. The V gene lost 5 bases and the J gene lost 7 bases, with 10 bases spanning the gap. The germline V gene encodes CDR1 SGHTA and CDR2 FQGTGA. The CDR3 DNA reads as TGTGCCAGCAGCCTAGTGGGGAATACGCAGTATTTT. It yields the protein CASSLVGNTQYF.

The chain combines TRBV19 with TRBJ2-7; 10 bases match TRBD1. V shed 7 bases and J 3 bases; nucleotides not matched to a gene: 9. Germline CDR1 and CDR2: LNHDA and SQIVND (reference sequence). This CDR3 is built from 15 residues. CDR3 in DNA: TGTGCCAGTACTCCGGGACAGGGGATCCTCTACGAGCAGTACTTC. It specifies CASTPGQGILYEQYF.